This T cell receptor (beta chain) was documented in a study of cytomegalovirus exposure and HLA in healthy donors. Broader study findings: The authors enumerated over 150 TCR beta chains as linked to cytomegalovirus. A later analysis reportedly identified an Asian-associated ancestry cluster as carrying fewer N-insertions than the approximately 670-donor mean.

V was pared by 5 bases and J by 0 bases, with 17 bases between. There are 16 residues in the CDR3. CDR1 and CDR2 (germline): LNHDA, SQIVND (reference sequence). PCR primers comprised 60 Vbeta and 13 Jbeta primers. Assay used: immunoSEQ multiplex PCR; TCRdb lists only in-frame clones, some missing. In the table there are about 140,000 clones, less than 10% of which are singletons. Only a few counts were recorded for this clone. Antigen specificity is unknown. The chain has TRBV19 and TRBJ2-7; D perhaps matches TRBD2 (7 bases). Input material: PBMCs. This clonotype was obtained from a man in his fifties or sixties in good health and CMV-seronegative. This chain's CDR3 is CASSFGGRDLSYEQYF. CDR3 bases: TGTGCCAGTAGTTTCGGGGGGCGAGACCTCTCCTACGAGCAGTACTTC. Combining the CDR3 with reference TRBV19 and TRBJ2-7 gives the whole variable domain DGGITQSPKYLFRKEGQNVTLSCEQNLNHDAMYWYRQDPGQGLRLIYYSQIVNDFQKGDIAEGYSVSREKKESFPLTVTSAQKNPTAFYLCASSFGGRDLSYEQYFGPGTRLTVT.